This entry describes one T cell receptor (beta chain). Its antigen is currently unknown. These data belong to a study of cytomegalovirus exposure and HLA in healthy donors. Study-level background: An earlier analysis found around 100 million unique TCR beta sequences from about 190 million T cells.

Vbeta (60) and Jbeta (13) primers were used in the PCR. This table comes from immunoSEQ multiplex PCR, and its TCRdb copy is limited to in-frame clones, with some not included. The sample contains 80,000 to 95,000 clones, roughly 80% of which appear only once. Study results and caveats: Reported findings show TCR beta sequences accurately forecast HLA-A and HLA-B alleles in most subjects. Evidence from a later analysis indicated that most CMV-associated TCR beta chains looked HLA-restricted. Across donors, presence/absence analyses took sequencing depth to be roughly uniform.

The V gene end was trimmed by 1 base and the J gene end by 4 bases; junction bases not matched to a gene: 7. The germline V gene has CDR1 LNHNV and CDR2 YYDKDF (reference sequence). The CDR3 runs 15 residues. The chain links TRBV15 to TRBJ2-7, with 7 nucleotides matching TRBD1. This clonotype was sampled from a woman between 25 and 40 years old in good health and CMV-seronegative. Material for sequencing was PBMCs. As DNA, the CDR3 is TGTGCCACCAGCAGAGCGCGTCAGGGGGAGTACGAGCAGTACTTC. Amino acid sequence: CATSRARQGEYEQYF.